Listed here are 25 T cell receptor beta chains from one sample, sequenced in a study of T cell responses to AZD1222 COVID-19 vaccine. The protocol was immunoSEQ multiplex PCR, while the TCRdb copy is restricted to in-frame clones and leaves out a portion. The sample lists approximately 130,000 clones; approximately 94% were seen once. The sequencing here drew on peripheral blood, taken on day 0 of AZD1222 vaccination. The receptors stem from an adult in good health.

This chain connects TRBV30 to TRBJ1-3, with D possibly matching TRBD1 (6 bases). Germline CDR1 GTSNPN, CDR2 SVGIG (reference sequence). The CDR3 is 16 amino acids. The germline V and J ends were trimmed by 2 bases and 0 bases, with 14 bases remaining between them. CDR3 in DNA: TGTGCCTGGAGTAGGGGGGGTCCTGACTCTGGAAACACCATATATTTT. Protein sequence: CAWSRGGPDSGNTIYF.

The chain links TRBV4-1 to TRBJ1-3; 9 bases match TRBD1. The CDR3 has 14 residues. Germline V gene lookup returns CDR1 MGHRA and CDR2 YSYEKL. Trimming removed 5 bases from V and 3 bases from J; junction bases left unmatched: 2. In DNA form, the CDR3 reads TGCGCCAGCAGCGGGACAGGGTTTGGAAACACCATATATTTT. Translation: CASSGTGFGNTIYF.

The chain has TRBV19 and TRBJ1-3; D is unclear. This CDR3 has 14 residues. V was trimmed by 5 bases and J by 0 bases, leaving 8 bases between them. CDR1 is LNHDA, CDR2 SQIVND, per germline (reference sequence). CDR3: CASSLRSSGNTIYF. The CDR3 DNA is TGTGCCAGTAGTCTACGGAGCTCTGGAAACACCATATATTTT.

The CDR3 DNA sequence: TGTGCCAGCAGCTCGTATACAGGGGGCGAGCAGTACTTC. It codes for CASSSYTGGEQYF. V usage is TRBV2 and J usage is TRBJ2-7; 8 bases match TRBD1. Trimming removed 6 bases from V and 6 bases from J; junction bases left unmatched: 7. The germline V gene encodes CDR1 SNHLY and CDR2 FYNNEI. The CDR3 length is 13 residues.

This clone was picked up one time. This sequence joins TRBV10-3 and TRBJ2-3; tentatively, D is TRBD1 or TRBD2 (5 bases each). The CDR3 runs to 16 residues. V dropped 6 bases and J dropped 0 bases, with 16 bases sitting between them. CDR1 ENHRY and CDR2 SYGVKD come from the germline V gene. The CDR3 bases are TGTGCCATCAGGGGAGACAGTGCCCCTAGCACAGATACGCAGTATTTT. This translates into CAIRGDSAPSTDTQYF.

This clone showed up just once. This chain uses TRBV7-3 with TRBJ1-1; no firm D call. Trimming left V 5 bases short and J 6 bases short, with 16 bases between. Germline lookup yields CDR1 SGHTA and CDR2 FQGTGA. The CDR3 has 14 residues. CDR3: CASSPSGIWAEAFF. The CDR3 DNA reads TGTGCCAGCAGCCCGTCCGGGATTTGGGCTGAAGCTTTCTTT. The variable domain in full, completed from reference TRBV7-3 and TRBJ1-1, reads GAGVSQTPSNKVTEKGKYVELRCDPISGHTALYWYRQSLGQGPEFLIYFQGTGAADDSGLPNDRFFAVRPEGSVSTLKIQRTERGDSAVYLCASSPSGIWAEAFFGQGTRLTVV.

This chain uses TRBV27 with TRBJ1-1, with D perhaps matching TRBD1 (6 bases). With 5 bases removed from V and 4 bases from J, the gap between germline ends came to 14 bases. Germline assignment: CDR1 MNHEY and CDR2 SMNVEV (reference sequence). The CDR3 sequence is 14 residues long. The DNA for the CDR3 is TGTGCCAGCAGTATCCACAGGGCGGGCACTGAAGCTTTCTTT. Its translation: CASSIHRAGTEAFF.

This clone was seen only a few times. CDR3 region: CASSLSGRGAGLQETQYF. In DNA, the CDR3 is TGCGCCAGCAGCTTATCCGGCAGAGGGGCGGGCCTCCAAGAGACCCAGTACTTC. The V call is TRBV5-1, the J call TRBJ2-5; D possibly matches TRBD1 or TRBD2 (5 bases each). Between the trimmed V and J ends, which lost 2 bases and 1 base, there was a span of 21 bases. Germline V gene lookup returns CDR1 SGHRS and CDR2 YFSETQ. The CDR3 consists of 18 residues. The variable domain in full, with the rest retrieved from reference TRBV5-1 and TRBJ2-5, is KAGVTQTPRYLIKTRGQQVTLSCSPISGHRSVSWYQQTPGQGLQFLFEYFSETQRNKGNFPGRFSGRQFSNSRSEMNVSTLELGDSALYLCASSLSGRGAGLQETQYFGPGTRLLVL.

The chain couples TRBV7-6 to TRBJ1-1, with a weak D call TRBD1 (6 bases). From germline, CDR1 is SGHVS and CDR2 FNYEAQ. The V and J ends lost 7 bases and 0 bases respectively, with 12 bases between them. The CDR3 length is 14 residues. The CDR3: CASTLGAMNTEAFF. The CDR3 region has the DNA TGTGCCAGCACCCTGGGGGCGATGAACACTGAAGCTTTCTTT. Full variable domain (remainder filled in from reference TRBV7-6 and TRBJ1-1): GAGVSQSPRYKVTKRGQDVALRCDPISGHVSLYWYRQALGQGPEFLTYFNYEAQQDKSGLPNDRFSAERPEGSISTLTIQRTEQRDSAMYRCASTLGAMNTEAFFGQGTRLTVV.

The chain links TRBV20-1 to TRBJ2-1, with D possibly called TRBD1 or TRBD2 (5 bases each). The CDR3 spans 15 residues. Germline CDR1 and CDR2: DFQATT and SNEGSKA (reference sequence). V gave up 3 bases and J gave up 5 bases, with 17 bases separating them. CDR3 loop: CSASRPAGRDNEQFF. DNA for the CDR3: TGCAGTGCTAGTCGTCCGGCAGGGCGGGACAATGAGCAGTTCTTC.

This clone was seen a single time. V gene TRBV6-2 or TRBV6-3 combines with J gene TRBJ2-7; tentative D call: TRBD1 (5 bases). The CDR3 runs to 12 residues. Germline V lookup: CDR1 MNHEY, CDR2 SVGEGT. Trimming left V 6 bases short and J 2 bases short, with 8 bases between. The CDR3 loop is CASSQTAYEQYF. As DNA, the CDR3 is TGTGCCAGCAGCCAGACAGCCTACGAGCAGTACTTC.

The gene calls are TRBV7-3 and TRBJ2-1, with 9 bases identical to TRBD1. This CDR3 is built from 13 residues. Trimming took 5 bases from V and 7 from J; bases not matched to a gene: 3. CDR1 is SGHTA, CDR2 FQGTGA, per germline. The CDR3 DNA is TGTGCCAGCAGCCCTGGACAGGGGAATGAGCAGTTCTTC. It encodes CASSPGQGNEQFF.

This chain links TRBV19 with TRBJ1-1; D is possibly TRBD1 (5 bases). CDR1 is LNHDA and CDR2 is SQIVND in the germline V gene (reference sequence). Trimming cost V 4 bases and J 1 base, with 16 bases left between them. This CDR3 has 16 residues. In DNA form, the CDR3 reads TGTGCCAGTAGTAAAGACGGGGGGACGCCGAACACTGAAGCTTTCTTT. Translating it yields CASSKDGGTPNTEAFF. Together with reference TRBV19 and TRBJ1-1, the CDR3 gives the full variable domain: DGGITQSPKYLFRKEGQNVTLSCEQNLNHDAMYWYRQDPGQGLRLIYYSQIVNDFQKGDIAEGYSVSREKKESFPLTVTSAQKNPTAFYLCASSKDGGTPNTEAFFGQGTRLTVV.

V gene TRBV29-1 combines with J gene TRBJ1-1, with a weak D call TRBD1 (5 bases). The CDR3 covers 13 residues. Germline V gives CDR1 SQVTM, CDR2 ANQGSEA. V lost 5 bases and J 1 base, leaving 11 bases between the germline ends. This CDR3 reads CSVSSGGNTEAFF. CDR3 DNA sequence: TGCAGCGTTTCCTCTGGGGGGAACACTGAAGCTTTCTTT.

The chain employs TRBV30 and TRBJ1-1; tentatively, D is TRBD1 (5 bases). The V gene lost 0 bases and the J gene lost 6 bases, with 11 bases spanning the gap. Germline V gene sequence: CDR1 GTSNPN, CDR2 SVGIG (reference sequence). This CDR3 is built from 13 residues. The CDR3 DNA is TGTGCCTGGAGTGTGGGGGACTGGGCTGAAGCTTTCTTT. Translating gives CAWSVGDWAEAFF.

The CDR3 nucleotides are TGTGCCAGCAGCCAAGATAGCGGGAGGGCCCTCTACGAGCAGTACTTC. Translating it yields CASSQDSGRALYEQYF. The V call is TRBV4-2, the J call TRBJ2-7, with 11 bases identical to TRBD2. Germline assignment: CDR1 LGHNA and CDR2 YNFKEQ. This CDR3 has 16 residues. With 0 bases clipped from V and 3 bases from J, the junction kept 4 bases outside the gene matches.

This clone was seen just once. The rearrangement uses TRBV6-5 and TRBJ2-3, with no clear D. The CDR3 extends over 11 amino acids. Trimming removed 6 bases at V and 6 bases at J, with 7 bases between. Per germline, CDR1 MNHEY and CDR2 SVGAGI. The CDR3 loop is CASRVRDTQYF. As DNA, the CDR3 is TGTGCCAGCAGGGTCCGGGATACGCAGTATTTT.

V usage is TRBV6-1 and J usage is TRBJ1-3; 7 bases align to TRBD1. The CDR3 is made up of 15 amino acids. The V segment lost 3 bases and the J segment 0 bases; nucleotides outside the gene matches: 2. Germline lookup yields CDR1 MNHNS and CDR2 SASEGT. The CDR3 spells CASSDGTASGNTIYF. The CDR3 bases are TGTGCCAGCAGTGACGGGACAGCCTCTGGAAACACCATATATTTT.

This chain uses TRBV20-1 with TRBJ2-5; D is perhaps TRBD1 or TRBD2 (5 bases each). V was cut by 3 bases and J by 7 bases, with 27 bases left in between. The CDR3 spans 17 residues. The germline V gene has CDR1 DFQATT and CDR2 SNEGSKA (reference sequence). CDR3 nucleotide sequence: TGCAGTGCTAGTGGTGTGGGCCGTATAACCCCGAGGGGGACCCAGTACTTC. It codes for CSASGVGRITPRGTQYF.

The chain recombines TRBV18 with TRBJ2-2; TRBD2 might be the D (5 bases). The CDR3 covers 15 residues. V dropped 3 bases and J dropped 0 bases, with 8 bases sitting between them. Germline lookup yields CDR1 KGHSH and CDR2 LQKENI. The chain's CDR3 is CASSPGSPNTGELFF. CDR3 in DNA: TGTGCCAGCTCACCGGGGAGTCCGAACACCGGGGAGCTGTTTTTT. Supplemented by reference TRBV18 and TRBJ2-2, the full variable domain reads NAGVMQNPRHLVRRRGQEARLRCSPMKGHSHVYWYRQLPEEGLKFMVYLQKENIIDESGMPKERFSAEFPKEGPSILRIQQVVRGDSAAYFCASSPGSPNTGELFFGEGSRLTVL.

This rearrangement joins TRBV27 to TRBJ1-5; 7 nucleotides align to TRBD1. The junction had 2 bases not matched to a gene; V was cut back by 6 bases and J by 6 bases. The germline gives CDR1 MNHEY, CDR2 SMNVEV (reference sequence). The CDR3 totals 12 residues. CDR3 in DNA: TGTGCCAGCAGACAGGGGACTCAGCCCCAGCATTTT. This translates into CASRQGTQPQHF.

The chain links TRBV29-1 to TRBJ1-1, with a weak D call TRBD1 (6 bases). Germline CDR1 is SQVTM and CDR2 is ANQGSEA. The CDR3 has 12 residues. The CDR3 sequence is CTPPRGRTEAFF. DNA for the CDR3: TGCACCCCTCCGAGGGGGAGAACTGAAGCTTTCTTT.

This chain uses TRBV11-2 with TRBJ1-2; no firm D call. Germline CDR1 and CDR2: SGHAT and FQNNGV. The V end lost 1 base, the J end lost 5 bases, and 14 bases lay between the germline ends. The CDR3 is 15 residues long. CDR3 amino acids: CASSLVAPGGYGYTF. CDR3 coding DNA: TGTGCCAGCAGCTTAGTCGCCCCTGGAGGGTATGGCTACACCTTC.

Only one count was recorded for this clone. The J gene is TRBJ2-1, the V gene TRBV10-3; D is possibly TRBD2 (6 bases). CDR1 and CDR2 from the germline V gene are ENHRY and SYGVKD. This CDR3 spans 15 amino acids. The V gene lost 6 bases and the J gene lost 6 bases, with 18 bases spanning the gap. The CDR3 is CAIRTSGLGGNEQFF. The CDR3 DNA is TGTGCCATCAGGACCTCGGGACTGGGGGGCAATGAGCAGTTCTTC.

This clone came up a few times. An end of the junction does not agree with germline; a read error may underlie this. J is TRBJ1-3 and V is TRBV4-2; D is possibly TRBD1 (5 bases). CDR3 length equals 13 residues. Germline CDR1 is LGHNA and CDR2 is YNFKEQ. In DNA, the CDR3 is TGTGCCAGCAGCCAAGAACGGAAGGGGACCTTAGGGTTT. Amino acids: CASSQERKGTLGF.